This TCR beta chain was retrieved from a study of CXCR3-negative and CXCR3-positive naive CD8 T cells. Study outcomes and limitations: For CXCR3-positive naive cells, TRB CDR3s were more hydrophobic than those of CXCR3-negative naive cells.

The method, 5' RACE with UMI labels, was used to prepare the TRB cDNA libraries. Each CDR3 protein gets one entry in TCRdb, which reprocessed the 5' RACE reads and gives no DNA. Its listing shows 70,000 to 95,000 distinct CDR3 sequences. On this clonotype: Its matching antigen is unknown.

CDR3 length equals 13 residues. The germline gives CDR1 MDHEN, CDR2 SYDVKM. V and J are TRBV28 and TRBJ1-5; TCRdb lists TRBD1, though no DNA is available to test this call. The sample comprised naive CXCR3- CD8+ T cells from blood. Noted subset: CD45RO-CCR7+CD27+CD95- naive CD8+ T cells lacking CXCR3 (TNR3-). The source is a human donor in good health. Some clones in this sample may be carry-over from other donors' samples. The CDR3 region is CASLRTDNQPQHF.